This T cell receptor beta chain was retrieved from a study of cytomegalovirus exposure and HLA in healthy donors. The PCR made use of 60 Vbeta and 13 Jbeta primers. Profiled with immunoSEQ multiplex PCR; TCRdb holds only in-frame clones, not every one. The data show about 67,000 clones, 55% to 80% seen once. Germline loops: CDR1 LNHDA, CDR2 SQIVND (reference sequence). With V trimmed by 1 base and J by 3 bases, 2 bases remained unmatched. The CDR3 covers 15 residues. This chain uses TRBV19 with TRBJ2-5; TRBD2 matches 10 bases. Material for sequencing was PBMCs. The clonotype was recovered from a woman aged 30 to 39 in good health and CMV-seronegative. The CDR3 DNA sequence: TGTGCCAGTAGTATAGCCGGGACTAGCGAAGAGACCCAGTACTTC. Translated, it gives CASSIAGTSEETQYF.